This TCR beta chain is from a study of T cell changes during pregnancy in multiple sclerosis. Clones were sequenced by immunoSEQ multiplex PCR, and TCRdb holds only the in-frame ones, with some missing. The sample carries 15,000 to 20,000 clones, roughly 83% recorded once. V trimming: 6 bases; J trimming: 6 bases; junction bases outside the gene matches: 10. This CDR3 comprises 15 residues. Germline-derived CDR1 and CDR2 are SQVTM and ANQGSEA. The table lists this clone with a few counts. This TCR was recovered from a female donor in good health, enrolled as a control in a pregnancy study. The material was CD8+ T cells from peripheral blood mononuclear cells, obtained in the third trimester of pregnancy. The chain combines TRBV29-1 with TRBJ2-2, with TRBD2 matching 10 bases. The CDR3 sequence: CSVHPGTSVAGELFF. The CDR3 region has the DNA TGCAGCGTCCATCCCGGGACTAGCGTGGCCGGGGAGCTGTTTTTT.